This T cell receptor (beta chain) was captured by sequencing in a study of blood T cell repertoires in COVID-19. Study-level information: From T cells, B-cell-depleted T cells, or PBMCs came the material, which was cDNA or gDNA.

Authors' methods: The assay estimated nucleated cells by amplifying reference gene primers. Using immunoSEQ multiplex PCR, the repertoire was profiled, and TCRdb retains in-frame clones only, with some absent. V and J calls and clone size follow that table, whereas D and trimming were derived from the DNA. The repertoire holds 86,000 or so clones, around 80% seen once, with 1.2% in the top ten. The length of the CDR3 is 14 residues. The germline V and J ends were trimmed by 2 bases and 0 bases, with 8 bases remaining between them. Germline CDR1 is SNHLY and CDR2 is FYNNEI. This clone was recorded once.

This receptor was taken from an elderly woman with acute or convalescent COVID-19. This chain connects TRBV2 to TRBJ2-7; D not certain. Sequenced: peripheral blood. The CDR3 region is CASSEQQVSYEQYF. The CDR3 DNA reads as TGTGCCAGCAGTGAACAGCAGGTCTCCTACGAGCAGTACTTC. Supplemented by reference TRBV2 and TRBJ2-7, the full variable domain reads EPEVTQTPSHQVTQMGQEVILRCVPISNHLYFYWYRQILGQKVEFLVSFYNNEISEKSEIFDDQFSVERPDGSNFTLKIRSTKLEDSAMYFCASSEQQVSYEQYFGPGTRLTVT.